Following are 18 T cell receptor beta chains from one sample sequenced in a study of human T cells and chemical hapten exposure (dated by TCRdb to about 2021). The time point tag for this specimen amounts to: patch test 1, 2 weeks after DPC sensitization. This specimen's treatment or condition label, interpreted: therapeutic diphenylcyclopropenone sensitization with weekly scalp DPC. Library creation used RACE. TCRdb records NextSeq 500 as the sequencer. TCRdb ran its own pipeline on the public reads, namely fastp trimming at Q25 and MiXCR clone calling, and kept in-frame beta chains. Each entry is one CDR3 protein sequence, shown with its most common DNA and genes. For this sample the table gives fewer than 100,000 distinct CDR3 sequences, of which about 11% were detected only once. 3% to 4% of the sample is held by the ten biggest clonotypes. Specimen: whole blood, collected in connection with sensitization to the hapten diphenylcyclopropenone (DPC). Every receptor here comes from an older woman with alopecia areata. Some clones in this sample may be carry-over from other donors' samples.

This clonotype was seen at least ten times. The chain links TRBV7-9 to TRBJ1-2; D perhaps matches TRBD1 (6 bases). Germline V gene lookup returns CDR1 SEHNR and CDR2 FQNEAQ (reference sequence). This CDR3 region has 17 residues. The germline V and J ends were trimmed by 3 bases and 4 bases, with 21 bases remaining between them. CDR3 in amino acids: CASSLGRTVYKSYGYTF. The CDR3 DNA follows: TGTGCCAGCAGCTTGGGGAGGACAGTTTACAAATCCTATGGCTACACCTTC.

CDR3 bases: TGTGCCTGGAGCCCCGGGGGGCACACTGAAGCTTTCTTT. Translation gives CAWSPGGHTEAFF. This chain uses TRBV30 with TRBJ1-1, with D maybe TRBD1 (6 bases). The CDR3 runs 13 residues. Germline values: CDR1 GTSNPN, CDR2 SVGIG (reference sequence). V was shortened by 3 bases and J by 3 bases, with 11 bases between the two germline ends. Full variable domain (outside the CDR3, taken from reference TRBV30 and TRBJ1-1): SQTIHQWPATLVQPVGSPLSLECTVEGTSNPNLYWYRQAAGRGLQLLFYSVGIGQISSEVPQNLSASRPQDRQFILSSKKLLLSDSGFYLCAWSPGGHTEAFFGQGTRLTVV.

This clonotype was detected ten times or more. The chain couples TRBV28 to TRBJ1-1, with a tentative D call TRBD1 (6 bases). The germline V and J ends were trimmed by 4 bases and 3 bases, with 15 bases remaining between them. The CDR3 extends over 15 amino acids. Germline V gives CDR1 MDHEN, CDR2 SYDVKM. CDR3 residues: CASSSTGNPYTEAFF. The CDR3, as DNA: TGTGCCAGCAGTTCTACAGGGAACCCTTACACTGAAGCTTTCTTT.

In its sample, this clonotype was seen a few times. The chain links TRBV5-3 to TRBJ2-3; no definite D call. TRBV5-3 qualifies as an ORF whose function is uncertain. This CDR3 region has 23 residues. V lost 2 bases, J lost 0 bases, and 34 bases lay in between. The CDR3 DNA is TGTGCCAGAAGCTTCTACCACCCAACCCAGTGTCGCCCCAGCGCGCATAGCACAGATACGCAGTATTTT. Residues: CARSFYHPTQCRPSAHSTDTQYF.

This clonotype has at least ten counts. J is TRBJ1-1 and V is TRBV4-1, with a tentative D call TRBD1 (6 bases). There are 12 residues in the CDR3. Between the trimmed V and J ends, which lost 7 bases and 6 bases, there was a span of 12 bases. In germline, CDR1 is MGHRA, CDR2 YSYEKL. In nucleotides, the CDR3 is TGCGCCAGCAAGGGGGGCTTCGCTGAAGCTTTCTTT. Translated, it gives CASKGGFAEAFF.

At least ten counts were recorded for this clonotype. This chain connects TRBV7-6 to TRBJ1-3; the match to TRBD1 covers 9 bases. Germline CDR1 reads SGHVS; CDR2 reads FNYEAQ. Germline trimming cut 5 bases from V and 2 bases from J; bases unmatched to any gene: 7. This CDR3 contains 16 residues. The CDR3 loop is CASSAHRGRAGNTIYF. Written as DNA, the CDR3 is TGTGCCAGCAGCGCGCACAGGGGGCGAGCTGGAAACACCATATATTTT.

Only a few counts were recorded for this clonotype. The gene calls are TRBV5-1 and TRBJ2-2; 8 bases fit TRBD1. CDR3 size: 14 residues. V shed 3 bases, J shed 5 bases, and the junction held 3 bases outside the gene matches. Germline V CDR1 and CDR2: SGHRS, YFSETQ. The CDR3 loop is CASSWTGPTGELFF. CDR3 in DNA: TGCGCCAGCAGCTGGACAGGGCCAACCGGGGAGCTGTTTTTT.

This clonotype was recorded many times. CDR3 region: CASSTQQGSSEAFF. The CDR3 nucleotides are TGTGCCAGCAGCACCCAACAGGGAAGCTCTGAAGCTTTCTTT. The rearrangement joins TRBV11-2 to TRBJ1-1, with D tentatively TRBD1 (6 bases). V gave up 5 bases and J gave up 6 bases, with 16 bases separating them. This CDR3 is built from 14 residues. Per germline, CDR1 SGHAT and CDR2 FQNNGV. The whole variable domain, remainder taken from reference TRBV11-2 and TRBJ1-1, is EAGVAQSPRYKIIEKRQSVAFWCNPISGHATLYWYQQILGQGPKLLIQFQNNGVVDDSQLPKDRFSAERLKGVDSTLKIQPAKLEDSAVYLCASSTQQGSSEAFFGQGTRLTVV.

This clonotype was seen repeatedly, ten times or more. The chain couples TRBV7-3 to TRBJ1-6; 8 bases line up with TRBD1. The CDR3 covers 14 residues. CDR1 and CDR2 from the germline V gene are SGHTA and FQGTGA. J gave up 10 bases and V 2 bases, and 4 bases lay outside the gene matches. The CDR3 bases are TGTGCCAGCAGCTTACAGGGGGCAGGGTCACCCCTCCACTTT. Translated: CASSLQGAGSPLHF.

This clonotype was recorded at least ten times. CDR3 sequence reads: CASSGGNGAWTEAFF. CDR3 nucleotide sequence: TGTGCCAGCTCAGGTGGAAACGGGGCGTGGACTGAAGCTTTCTTT. V gene TRBV18 combines with J gene TRBJ1-1; D possibly corresponds to TRBD1 (5 bases). From germline, CDR1 is KGHSH and CDR2 LQKENI. This CDR3 region has 15 residues. V lost 5 bases, J lost 5 bases, and 18 bases lay in between.

Ten or more counts support this clonotype. V is TRBV12-3 or TRBV12-4 and J is TRBJ1-2; TRBD1 aligns across 9 bases. This CDR3 is 15 amino acids long. J was trimmed by 7 bases and V by 5 bases; bases with no gene match: 11. The CDR3 region is CASSPTDRGWGGYTF. DNA of the CDR3: TGTGCCAGCAGTCCGACGGACAGGGGCTGGGGTGGCTACACCTTC.

This clonotype was detected a few times. The J gene is TRBJ1-5, the V gene TRBV5-8; D unclear. The CDR3 covers 16 residues. CDR1 and CDR2 from the germline V gene are SGHTS and YDEGEE. Trimming took off 0 bases at V and 0 bases at J, with 10 bases between the two ends. CDR3 nucleotide sequence: TGTGCCAGCAGCTTGGGACTGGGCCCTAGCAATCAGCCCCAGCATTTT. Translating gives CASSLGLGPSNQPQHF.

The sample holds a few counts of this clonotype. This sequence joins TRBV30 and TRBJ2-7; 8 bases match TRBD2. The V and J ends lost 3 bases and 12 bases, in that order; junction bases with no gene match: 13. The V gene's germline CDR1 is GTSNPN and CDR2 SVGIG (reference sequence). This CDR3 contains 13 residues. Here the CDR3 DNA reads TGTGCCTGGAGATTAGCGGGGACCCCGAAGGGGTACTTC. This translates into CAWRLAGTPKGYF.

This clonotype was recorded many times. The chain is built from TRBV11-2 and TRBJ2-1; 11 positions agree with TRBD2. V was clipped by 2 bases and J by 7 bases; unmatched bases: 13. The CDR3 is 18 residues long. Germline V gives CDR1 SGHAT, CDR2 FQNNGV. The CDR3 sequence: CASSLLPGLAELVNEQFF. DNA for the CDR3: TGTGCCAGCAGCTTACTACCGGGACTAGCGGAACTGGTGAATGAGCAGTTCTTC.

The chain has TRBV20-1 and TRBJ2-7, with TRBD1 identical over 8 bases. J gave up 0 bases and V 6 bases, and 13 bases lay outside the gene matches. The CDR3 spans 16 residues. The germline CDR1 and CDR2 sequences are DFQATT and SNEGSKA (reference sequence). CDR3 protein: CSAPLPGQVISYEQYF. CDR3 coding DNA: TGCAGTGCCCCCCTACCGGGACAGGTAATCTCCTACGAGCAGTACTTC.

This sequence joins TRBV7-6 and TRBJ2-3, with D possibly TRBD2 on 7 matching bases. The CDR3 extends over 17 amino acids. Trimming took 5 bases from V and 1 from J, leaving 19 bases between them. Germline V gene lookup returns CDR1 SGHVS and CDR2 FNYEAQ. The CDR3 DNA sequence: TGTGCCAGCAGCCGGGTGGGGGGGCCCGCTGGCACAGATACGCAGTATTTT. Its protein is CASSRVGGPAGTDTQYF. Filled out from reference TRBV7-6 and TRBJ2-3, the complete variable domain reads GAGVSQSPRYKVTKRGQDVALRCDPISGHVSLYWYRQALGQGPEFLTYFNYEAQQDKSGLPNDRFSAERPEGSISTLTIQRTEQRDSAMYRCASSRVGGPAGTDTQYFGPGTRLTVL.

This clonotype was observed many times. The chain couples TRBV10-3 to TRBJ2-5, with 8 nucleotides matching TRBD1. Per the germline V gene, CDR1 is ENHRY and CDR2 is SYGVKD. J was trimmed by 1 base and V by 5 bases; bases with no gene match: 3. The CDR3 is made up of 14 amino acids. CDR3 DNA: TGTGCCATCAGTCAGACAGGGGCCCAAGAGACCCAGTACTTC. This sequence encodes CAISQTGAQETQYF.

Within the sample, this clonotype is medium-sized. This rearrangement joins TRBV10-1 to TRBJ2-7, with D hard to call. The CDR3 contains 17 residues. Trimming took off 0 bases at V and 4 bases at J, with 19 bases between the two ends. Germline CDR1 is WNHNN and CDR2 is SYGVQD (reference sequence). Here the CDR3 reads CASSESTPGRLGYEQYF. The DNA of the CDR3 is TGCGCCAGCAGTGAGTCCACCCCAGGCCGGCTAGGGTACGAGCAGTACTTC.